The 17 T cell receptor beta chains below come from one sample, sequenced in a study of T cell responses to AZD1222 COVID-19 vaccine. The data were produced by immunoSEQ multiplex PCR, yet TCRdb's version contains in-frame clones alone and is incomplete. The sample shows 130,000 or so clones, about nine tenths of them seen only once. The specimen comprised peripheral blood, sampled on day 0 of AZD1222 vaccination. These receptors all stem from an adult in good health.

The J gene is TRBJ1-1, the V gene TRBV30; D unresolved. Trimming shortened V by 0 bases and J by 5 bases, and 7 bases separated the two germline ends. There are 12 residues in the CDR3. Per germline, CDR1 GTSNPN and CDR2 SVGIG (reference sequence). CDR3 loop: CAWSVGKTEAFF. The CDR3 nucleotides are TGTGCCTGGAGTGTAGGGAAAACTGAAGCTTTCTTT.

The chain joins TRBV6-2 or TRBV6-3 to TRBJ1-1, with D tentatively TRBD1 (5 bases). V lost 5 bases to trimming and J lost 1 base, with 8 bases between them. In germline, CDR1 is MNHEY, CDR2 SVGEGT. The CDR3 spans 13 residues. The CDR3 here is CASSVQENTEAFF. CDR3 nucleotides: TGTGCCAGCAGTGTACAGGAGAACACTGAAGCTTTCTTT.

J is TRBJ1-3 and V is TRBV7-8, with D possibly TRBD1 on 6 matching bases. There are 18 residues in the CDR3. Trimming removed 5 bases at V and 0 bases at J, with 20 bases between. From germline, CDR1 is SGHVS and CDR2 FQNEAQ. CDR3 DNA sequence: TGTGCCAGCAGCCCTTACCCCCAGGGGCCTGACTCTGGAAACACCATATATTTT. The encoded protein is CASSPYPQGPDSGNTIYF.

The chain links TRBV6-5 to TRBJ1-1, with D hard to call. This CDR3 has 16 amino acids. Deletions cut 2 bases from V and 4 bases from J, with 17 bases between. Germline V CDR1 and CDR2: MNHEY, SVGAGI. The CDR3 protein is CASSYTPSSGGTEAFF. The CDR3 DNA reads as TGTGCCAGCAGTTACACCCCTTCCTCGGGAGGCACTGAAGCTTTCTTT.

In its sample, this clone was seen a few times. V usage is TRBV7-2 and J usage is TRBJ2-7; TRBD2 matches at 7 bases. Germline lookup yields CDR1 SGHTA and CDR2 FQGNSA. The CDR3 length is 14 residues. V gave up 1 base and J gave up 4 bases; unmatched junction bases: 4. The CDR3 bases are TGTGCCAGCAGCTTAGGGGGAGGGATTTACGAGCAGTACTTC. Translating it yields CASSLGGGIYEQYF.

This clone was seen a single time. The chain couples TRBV6-5 to TRBJ2-7, with no clear D. This CDR3 spans 11 amino acids. Germline loops: CDR1 MNHEY, CDR2 SVGAGI. Between the trimmed V and J ends, which lost 6 bases and 3 bases, there was a span of 6 bases. Written as DNA, the CDR3 is TGTGCCAGCAGCGGTTACTACGAGCAGTACTTC. This codes for CASSGYYEQYF.

The gene calls are TRBV12-5 and TRBJ2-1, with unresolved D. Germline V lookup: CDR1 LGHNT, CDR2 FRNRAP. The CDR3 covers 12 residues. Trimming removed 2 bases from V and 6 bases from J, with 5 bases in between. CDR3 bases: TGTGCTAGTGGTTTGTTGGGCAATGAGCAGTTCTTC. The encoded protein is CASGLLGNEQFF.

The CDR3 DNA reads TGTGCCAGCAGCTTAGGGACAGCAAATTCACCCCTCCACTTT. Protein sequence: CASSLGTANSPLHF. The chain joins TRBV5-5 to TRBJ1-6; TRBD1 agrees at 7 bases. The germline V gene has CDR1 SGHKS and CDR2 YYEKEE (reference sequence). J was trimmed by 7 bases and V by 2 bases; bases with no gene match: 3. CDR3 size: 14 residues.

The chain carries TRBV5-4 and TRBJ1-4; D is undetermined. Germline values: CDR1 SGHNT, CDR2 YYREEE (reference sequence). With 0 bases removed from V and 4 bases from J, the gap between germline ends came to 7 bases. The length of the CDR3 is 14 residues. CDR3 DNA sequence: TGTGCCAGCAGCTTGGCAGGATATAATGAAAAACTGTTTTTT. This sequence encodes CASSLAGYNEKLFF.

The chain couples TRBV7-9 to TRBJ2-3; TRBD1 agrees at 8 bases. CDR1 and CDR2 (germline): SEHNR, FQNEAQ (reference sequence). This CDR3 spans 14 amino acids. J lost 4 bases, V lost 5 bases, and 5 bases had no gene match. Written as DNA, the CDR3 is TGTGCCAGCAGCATGGACAGGGTCCCAGATACGCAGTATTTT. Its protein product is CASSMDRVPDTQYF. Full variable domain (remainder filled in from reference TRBV7-9 and TRBJ2-3): DTGVSQNPRHKITKRGQNVTFRCDPISEHNRLYWYRQTLGQGPEFLTYFQNEAQLEKSRLLSDRFSAERPKGSFSTLEIQRTEQGDSAMYLCASSMDRVPDTQYFGPGTRLTVL.

This clone was detected only once. V and J are TRBV11-2 and TRBJ2-7; 8 positions match TRBD1. The V segment lost 1 base and the J segment 5 bases; nucleotides outside the gene matches: 7. The CDR3 spans 15 residues. Per the germline V gene, CDR1 is SGHAT and CDR2 is FQNNGV. CDR3 residues: CASSLARGRFNEQYF. DNA for the CDR3: TGTGCCAGCAGCTTAGCCAGGGGGCGCTTTAACGAGCAGTACTTC.

The chain recombines TRBV24-1 with TRBJ1-1; 7 bases line up with TRBD1. Trimming at V came to 7 bases and at J to 4 bases, leaving 8 bases not matched to a gene. Per the germline V gene, CDR1 is KGHDR and CDR2 is SFDVKD. The length of the CDR3 is 14 residues. This CDR3 reads CATSAEGAGTEAFF. The CDR3 nucleotides are TGTGCCACCAGCGCCGAGGGGGCCGGCACTGAAGCTTTCTTT.

The chain uses TRBV6-2 or TRBV6-3 and TRBJ2-7; no firm D call. Germline CDR1 reads MNHEY; CDR2 reads SVGEGT. This CDR3 has 14 amino acids. V lost 0 bases, J lost 3 bases, and 9 bases lay in between. Written as DNA, the CDR3 is TGTGCCAGCAGTTACTCGTCTTTCATCTACGAGCAGTACTTC. Translation gives CASSYSSFIYEQYF.

The chain employs TRBV7-2 and TRBJ1-5; D call uncertain. The germline V gene encodes CDR1 SGHTA and CDR2 FQGNSA. V lost 4 bases to trimming and J lost 0 bases, with 22 bases between them. CDR3 length: 19 amino acids. CDR3 in DNA: TGTGCCAGCAGCTCCAGAGTAGTCCAAAACCTCTATAGCAATCAGCCCCAGCATTTT. Protein: CASSSRVVQNLYSNQPQHF.

The chain recombines TRBV11-3 with TRBJ2-1, with D tentatively TRBD1 (6 bases). The germline V and J ends were trimmed by 4 bases and 5 bases, with 12 bases remaining between them. Germline V gene sequence: CDR1 SGHNT, CDR2 YENEEA. The CDR3 covers 14 residues. CDR3 protein: CASSSQDSDNEQFF. The CDR3 DNA is TGTGCCAGCAGCTCCCAGGACAGTGACAATGAGCAGTTCTTC. Drawing the rest from reference TRBV11-3 and TRBJ2-1, the complete variable domain is EAGVVQSPRYKIIEKKQPVAFWCNPISGHNTLYWYLQNLGQGPELLIRYENEEAVDDSQLPKDRFSAERLKGVDSTLKIQPAELGDSAVYLCASSSQDSDNEQFFGPGTRLTVL.

V is TRBV9 and J is TRBJ2-2; the D gene is possibly TRBD1 (6 bases). Between the trimmed V and J ends, which lost 3 bases and 1 base, there was a span of 7 bases. CDR1 and CDR2 from the germline V gene are SGDLS and YYNGEE. The CDR3 has 14 amino acids. The CDR3 spells CASSETGNTGELFF. In DNA, the CDR3 is TGTGCCAGCAGCGAGACAGGGAACACCGGGGAGCTGTTTTTT.

This chain links TRBV5-1 with TRBJ2-2; TRBD2 agrees at 9 bases. V was clipped by 2 bases and J by 1 base; unmatched bases: 3. The CDR3 has 16 residues. The germline gives CDR1 SGHRS, CDR2 YFSETQ. The CDR3 coding sequence is TGCGCCAGCAGCTTCGGTAGCGGGGGGAACACCGGGGAGCTGTTTTTT. This translates into CASSFGSGGNTGELFF.